This paragraph covers one T cell receptor (beta chain) sequence. The data are from a study of T cell changes during pregnancy in multiple sclerosis. Measured with immunoSEQ multiplex PCR; TCRdb has only the in-frame clones, and not every one. Altogether some 31,000 clones are present, roughly 89% being singletons, with the ten largest covering about 3.9%. With 5 bases removed from V and 0 bases from J, the gap between germline ends came to 14 bases. CDR1 and CDR2 from the germline V gene are GTSNPN and SVGIG (reference sequence). The CDR3 covers 15 residues. This chain uses TRBV30 with TRBJ1-5; D possibly corresponds to TRBD1 (5 bases). The source material was CD8+ T cells from peripheral blood mononuclear cells, sampled in the second trimester of pregnancy. The sequence came from a female donor in good health, enrolled as a control in a pregnancy study. The CDR3 region is CAWRGHDNSNQPQHF. The CDR3 nucleotides are TGTGCCTGGCGCGGACACGACAATAGCAATCAGCCCCAGCATTTT.